This TCR beta chain came from a study of Graves' ophthalmopathy and Graves' hyperthyroidism. About the research overall: Hyperthyroidism was considered stable when no ophthalmopathy appeared within 18 months of follow-up.

Among the hyperthyroidism patients, all were newly diagnosed, aged 18 to 65, with under 2 months' duration. The diagnosis was founded upon clinical symptoms, serum thyroxine, TRAb, thyroid ultrasound and orbital computed tomography. This clonotype came up many times. What it binds is unknown. Amplified material comprised TCR beta CDR3 regions derived from RNA transcripts. Second-round multiplex PCR came after first-round RT-PCR with HTBI primers. In TCRdb, the multiplex PCR reads were re-called with MiXCR into one record per CDR3 protein. Of about 550,000 distinct CDR3 sequences listed, less than 40% were seen once; the top ten hold roughly 4%. Overall study findings and caveats: Predictions made by the model for ophthalmopathy progression reached over 55% sensitivity and just under 75% specificity.

The TCR originated in an adult man with Graves' hyperthyroidism. Input material: peripheral blood or thyroid tissue (not recorded which).

CDR3 DNA: TGTGCCAGCCGGGACAGGGACGAGCAGTACTTC. Residues: CASRDRDEQYF. The chain has TRBV7-8 and TRBJ2-7; 9 bases align to TRBD1. CDR3 length: 11 amino acids. V lost 8 bases and J lost 5; bases outside the gene matches: 1. The germline CDR1 and CDR2 sequences are SGHVS and FQNEAQ.